This T cell receptor beta chain was sequenced for a study of CD8 T cells in ankylosing spondylitis. Study results and limitations: As reported, disease-linked clones showed significant enrichment in matched ankylosing spondylitis synovial fluid.

Each CDR3 protein gets one entry after TCRdb re-called the 5' RACE reads with MiXCR. The sample consists of roughly 200,000 distinct CDR3 sequences, 20% to 30% of them appearing once. The V and J ends lost 5 bases and 3 bases, in that order; junction bases with no gene match: 8. Germline V gives CDR1 KGHSH, CDR2 LQKENI. The CDR3 has 15 amino acids. This clonotype was counted a few times. Antigen specificity is unknown. The chain has TRBV18 and TRBJ2-7, with 9 bases fitting TRBD2. The receptor was derived from a male donor with ankylosing spondylitis or in good health (not recorded which). Material for sequencing was blood, either unsorted or a sorted T cell fraction (not recorded which). The DNA for the CDR3 is TGTGCCAGCTCAGCGGGACTAGCCCCCGTCTACGAGCAGTACTTC. Translation gives CASSAGLAPVYEQYF.